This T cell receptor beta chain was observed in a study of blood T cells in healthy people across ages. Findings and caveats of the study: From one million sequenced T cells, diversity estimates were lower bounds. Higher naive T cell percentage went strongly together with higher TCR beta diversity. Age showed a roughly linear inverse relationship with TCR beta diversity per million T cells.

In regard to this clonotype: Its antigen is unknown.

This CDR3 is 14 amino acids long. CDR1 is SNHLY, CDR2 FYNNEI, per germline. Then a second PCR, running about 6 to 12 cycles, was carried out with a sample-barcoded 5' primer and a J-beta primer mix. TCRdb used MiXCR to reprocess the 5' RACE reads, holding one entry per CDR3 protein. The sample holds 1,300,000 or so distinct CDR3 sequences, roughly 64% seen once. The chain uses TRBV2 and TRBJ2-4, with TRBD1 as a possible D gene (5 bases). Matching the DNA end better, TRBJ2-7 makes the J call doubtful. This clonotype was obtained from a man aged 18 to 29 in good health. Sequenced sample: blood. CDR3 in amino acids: CASSEGLEFNEQYF. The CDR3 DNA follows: TGTGCCAGCAGTGAGGGGCTAGAATTCAACGAGCAGTACTTC.